What follows are 6 T cell receptor beta chains derived from one specimen sequenced in a study of Ad26.COV2.S vaccination and SARS-CoV-2 variants. Sequencing used immunoSEQ multiplex PCR; TCRdb keeps in-frame clones, though not all of them. The data show fewer than 600,000 clones, roughly 87% seen once. Treatment of the sample: some 20 received Ad26.COV2.S at low or high dose, single or two shots; roughly five received placebo; per-sample allocation not given. Sampling was done on day 63 after the first vaccine or placebo injection. The sequences come from peripheral blood, collected in a trial of Ad26.COV2.S vaccine versus placebo. All receptors come from a person aged 18-60 years who received the Ad26.COV2.S COVID-19 vaccine or a placebo.

This chain links TRBV27 with TRBJ1-2, with D hard to call. The CDR3 totals 13 residues. The germline V gene has CDR1 MNHEY and CDR2 SMNVEV (reference sequence). Trimming took off 3 bases at V and 4 bases at J, with 9 bases between the two ends. CDR3 protein: CASSFSGGYGYTF. The CDR3 bases are TGTGCCAGCAGTTTTTCAGGAGGCTATGGCTACACCTTC.

The CDR3 reads CASSLAEETFTYEQYF. CDR3 bases: TGCGCCAGCAGCTTGGCGGAAGAGACATTCACCTACGAGCAGTACTTC. The chain has TRBV5-1 and TRBJ2-7; D not resolved. The V and J ends lost 0 bases and 2 bases respectively, with 15 bases between them. The CDR3 runs to 16 residues. Germline CDR1 SGHRS, CDR2 YFSETQ.

The chain is built from TRBV12-3 or TRBV12-4 and TRBJ2-7; a possible D gene is TRBD2 (6 bases). The CDR3 is made up of 12 amino acids. Trimming took off 5 bases at V and 3 bases at J, with 8 bases between the two ends. The CDR3 bases are TGTGCCAGCAGTAGTAGCGGCTACGAGCAGTACTTC. Residues: CASSSSGYEQYF.

V gene TRBV3-1 (or the pseudogene TRBV3-2) combines with J gene TRBJ1-4; D may be TRBD1 (6 bases). Germline values: CDR1 LGHDT, CDR2 YNNKEL (reference sequence). With 0 bases removed from V and 4 bases from J, the gap between germline ends came to 24 bases. CDR3 length: 20 residues. The chain's CDR3 is CASSQERRGARIYLNEKLFF. CDR3 bases: TGTGCCAGCAGCCAAGAGAGGCGGGGGGCCCGCATTTACCTTAATGAAAAACTGTTTTTT.

The chain joins TRBV5-1 to TRBJ2-1; 8 bases are shared with TRBD2. Germline V lookup: CDR1 SGHRS, CDR2 YFSETQ. The CDR3 sequence is 16 residues long. V lost 0 bases and J lost 13; bases outside the gene matches: 15. The CDR3 protein is CASSLALAGSSYLQFF. Here the CDR3 DNA reads TGCGCCAGCAGCTTGGCATTAGCGGGGTCCAGTTACTTACAGTTCTTC.

The rearrangement links TRBV6-5 to TRBJ1-2; a possible D gene is TRBD1 (5 bases). V was shortened by 2 bases and J by 6 bases, with 13 bases between the two germline ends. CDR1 and CDR2 from the germline V gene are MNHEY and SVGAGI. The CDR3 extends over 14 amino acids. In DNA form, the CDR3 reads TGTGCCAGCAGTTACATACCCGGGACTAATGGCTACACCTTC. Translation: CASSYIPGTNGYTF.